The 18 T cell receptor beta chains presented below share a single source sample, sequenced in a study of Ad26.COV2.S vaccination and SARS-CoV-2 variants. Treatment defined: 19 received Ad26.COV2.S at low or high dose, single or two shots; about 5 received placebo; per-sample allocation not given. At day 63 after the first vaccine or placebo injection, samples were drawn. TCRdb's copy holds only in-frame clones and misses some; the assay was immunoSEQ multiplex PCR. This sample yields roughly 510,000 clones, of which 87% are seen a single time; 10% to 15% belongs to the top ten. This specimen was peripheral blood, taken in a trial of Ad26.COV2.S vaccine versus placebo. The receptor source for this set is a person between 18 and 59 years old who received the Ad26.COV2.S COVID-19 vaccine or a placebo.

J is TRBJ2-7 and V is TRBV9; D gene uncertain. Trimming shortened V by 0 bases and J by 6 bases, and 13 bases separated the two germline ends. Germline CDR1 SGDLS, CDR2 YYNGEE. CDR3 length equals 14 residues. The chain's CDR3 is CASSVVGEPTEQYF. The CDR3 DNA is TGTGCCAGCAGCGTAGTTGGAGAACCCACCGAGCAGTACTTC.

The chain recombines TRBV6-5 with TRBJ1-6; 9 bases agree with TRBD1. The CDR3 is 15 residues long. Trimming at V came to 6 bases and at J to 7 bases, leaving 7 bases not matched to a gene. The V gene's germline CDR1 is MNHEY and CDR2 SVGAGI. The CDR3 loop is CASRRDRVTNSPLHF. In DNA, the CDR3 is TGTGCCAGCAGACGGGACAGGGTTACGAATTCACCCCTCCACTTT.

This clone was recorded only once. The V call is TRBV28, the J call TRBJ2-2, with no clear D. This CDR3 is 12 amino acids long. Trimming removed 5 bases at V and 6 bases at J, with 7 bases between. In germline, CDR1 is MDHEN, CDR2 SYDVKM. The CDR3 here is CASSPPPGELFF. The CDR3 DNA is TGTGCCAGCAGTCCCCCCCCCGGGGAGCTGTTTTTT.

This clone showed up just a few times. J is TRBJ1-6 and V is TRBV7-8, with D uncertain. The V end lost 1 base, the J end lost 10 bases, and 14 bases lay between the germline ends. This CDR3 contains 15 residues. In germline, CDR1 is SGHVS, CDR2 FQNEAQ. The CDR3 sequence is CASSLVDSSGSPLHF. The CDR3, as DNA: TGTGCCAGCAGCTTAGTTGACTCCTCAGGATCACCCCTCCACTTT.

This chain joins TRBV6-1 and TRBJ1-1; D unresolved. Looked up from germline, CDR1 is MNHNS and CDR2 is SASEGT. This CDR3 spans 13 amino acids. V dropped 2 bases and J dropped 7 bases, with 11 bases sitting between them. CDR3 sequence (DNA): TGTGCCAGCAGTGAACAAGGAAAGAATGAAGCTTTCTTT. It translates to CASSEQGKNEAFF.

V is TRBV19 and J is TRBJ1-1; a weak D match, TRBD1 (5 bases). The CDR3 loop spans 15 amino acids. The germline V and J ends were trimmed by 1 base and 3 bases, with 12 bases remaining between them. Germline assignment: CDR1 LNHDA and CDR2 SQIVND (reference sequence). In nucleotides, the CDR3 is TGTGCCAGTAGTATAGTGGGGCAGTCGGACACTGAAGCTTTCTTT. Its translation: CASSIVGQSDTEAFF. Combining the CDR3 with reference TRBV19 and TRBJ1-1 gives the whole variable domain DGGITQSPKYLFRKEGQNVTLSCEQNLNHDAMYWYRQDPGQGLRLIYYSQIVNDFQKGDIAEGYSVSREKKESFPLTVTSAQKNPTAFYLCASSIVGQSDTEAFFGQGTRLTVV.

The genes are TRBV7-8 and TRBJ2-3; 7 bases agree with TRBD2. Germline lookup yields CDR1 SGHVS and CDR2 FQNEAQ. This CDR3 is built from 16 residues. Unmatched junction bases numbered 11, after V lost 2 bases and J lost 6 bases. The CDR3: CASSLSRLALGDTQYF. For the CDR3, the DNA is TGTGCCAGCAGCTTATCCAGACTAGCTCTAGGGGATACGCAGTATTTT.

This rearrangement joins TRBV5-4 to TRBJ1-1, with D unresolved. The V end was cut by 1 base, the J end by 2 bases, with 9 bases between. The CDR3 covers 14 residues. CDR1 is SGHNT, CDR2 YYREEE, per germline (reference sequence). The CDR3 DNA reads TGTGCCAGCAGCTTGCATGGATTAAACACTGAAGCTTTCTTT. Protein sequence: CASSLHGLNTEAFF.

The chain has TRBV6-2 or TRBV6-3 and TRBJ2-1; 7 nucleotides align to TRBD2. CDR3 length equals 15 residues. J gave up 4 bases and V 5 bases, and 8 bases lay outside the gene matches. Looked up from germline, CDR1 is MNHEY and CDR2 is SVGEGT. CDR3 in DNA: TGTGCCAGCAGTCCCAGCGGGACCCCTTACAATGAGCAGTTCTTC. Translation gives CASSPSGTPYNEQFF.

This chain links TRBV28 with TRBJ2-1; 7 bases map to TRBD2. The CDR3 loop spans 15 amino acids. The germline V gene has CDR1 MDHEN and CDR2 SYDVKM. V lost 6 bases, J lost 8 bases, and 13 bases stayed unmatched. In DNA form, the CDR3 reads TGTGCCAGCAGACCCTTGGGGGGAGGGACGTATGAGCAGTTCTTC. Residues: CASRPLGGGTYEQFF.

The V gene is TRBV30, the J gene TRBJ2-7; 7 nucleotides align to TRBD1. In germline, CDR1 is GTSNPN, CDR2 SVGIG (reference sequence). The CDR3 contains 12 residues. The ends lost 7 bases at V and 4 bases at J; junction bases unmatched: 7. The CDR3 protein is CAFHSGGYEQYF. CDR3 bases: TGTGCCTTCCACTCAGGGGGATACGAGCAGTACTTC.

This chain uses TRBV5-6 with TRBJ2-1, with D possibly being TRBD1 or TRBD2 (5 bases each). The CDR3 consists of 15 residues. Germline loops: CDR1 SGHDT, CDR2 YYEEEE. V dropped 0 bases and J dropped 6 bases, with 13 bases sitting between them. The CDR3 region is CASSLGVRGANEQFF. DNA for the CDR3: TGTGCCAGCAGCTTGGGGGTGAGAGGGGCCAATGAGCAGTTCTTC.

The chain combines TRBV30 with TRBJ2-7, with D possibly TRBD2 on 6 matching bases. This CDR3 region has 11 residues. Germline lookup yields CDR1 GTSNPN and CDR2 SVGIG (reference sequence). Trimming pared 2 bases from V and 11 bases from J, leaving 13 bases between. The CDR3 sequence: CAWSLLAFKYF. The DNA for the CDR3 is TGTGCCTGGAGTCTACTAGCTTTCAAGTACTTC.

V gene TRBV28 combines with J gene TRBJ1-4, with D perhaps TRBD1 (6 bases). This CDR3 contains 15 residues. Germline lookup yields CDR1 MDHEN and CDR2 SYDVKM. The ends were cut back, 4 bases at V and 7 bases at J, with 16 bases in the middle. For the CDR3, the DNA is TGTGCCAGCAGTTCCCCACTCGGAGGGGGTGAAAAACTGTTTTTT. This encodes CASSSPLGGGEKLFF.

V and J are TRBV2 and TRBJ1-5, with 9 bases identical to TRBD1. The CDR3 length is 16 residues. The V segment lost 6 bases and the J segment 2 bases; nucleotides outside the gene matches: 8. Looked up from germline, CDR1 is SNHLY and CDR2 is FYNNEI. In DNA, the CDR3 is TGTGCCAGCAGCGGTATGGGACAGGGCGGCAATCAGCCCCAGCATTTT. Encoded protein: CASSGMGQGGNQPQHF. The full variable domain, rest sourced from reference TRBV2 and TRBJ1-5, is EPEVTQTPSHQVTQMGQEVILRCVPISNHLYFYWYRQILGQKVEFLVSFYNNEISEKSEIFDDQFSVERPDGSNFTLKIRSTKLEDSAMYFCASSGMGQGGNQPQHFGDGTRLSIL.

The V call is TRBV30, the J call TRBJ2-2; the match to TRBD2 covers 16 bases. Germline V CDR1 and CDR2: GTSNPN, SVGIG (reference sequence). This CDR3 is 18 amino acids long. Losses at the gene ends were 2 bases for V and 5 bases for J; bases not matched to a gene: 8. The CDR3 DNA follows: TGTGCCTGGAGTAGCGTGGGACTAGCGGGAGGGCGAACCGGGGAGCTGTTTTTT. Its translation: CAWSSVGLAGGRTGELFF.

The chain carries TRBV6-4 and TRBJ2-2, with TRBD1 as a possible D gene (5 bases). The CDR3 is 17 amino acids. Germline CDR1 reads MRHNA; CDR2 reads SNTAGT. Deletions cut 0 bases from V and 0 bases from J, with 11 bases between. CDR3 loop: CASSDSGLGPNTGELFF. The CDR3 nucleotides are TGTGCCAGCAGTGACTCGGGGCTAGGCCCGAACACCGGGGAGCTGTTTTTT.

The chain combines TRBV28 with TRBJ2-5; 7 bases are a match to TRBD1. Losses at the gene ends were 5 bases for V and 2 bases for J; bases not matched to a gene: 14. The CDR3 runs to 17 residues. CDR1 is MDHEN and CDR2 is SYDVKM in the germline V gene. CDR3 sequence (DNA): TGTGCCAGCAGTCGTGATCAGGTGGGGACAGCGCAAGAGACCCAGTACTTC. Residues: CASSRDQVGTAQETQYF.